The 29 T cell receptor beta chains presented below share a single source sample, sequenced in a study of T-cell memory formation after mild COVID-19. TCRdb used MiXCR to reprocess the 5' RACE reads, holding one entry per CDR3 protein. The sample lists more than 250,000 distinct CDR3 sequences, around 16% occurring once. Sequenced sample: PBMCs or a T cell subset sorted from them (not recorded which). These receptors all come from a man aged 18-30 years who had mild COVID-19 (a few samples of this study predate the infection). Cell type and time point are not known.

This clonotype was recorded many times. The genes are TRBV7-2 and TRBJ2-7; 15 nucleotides match TRBD2. J was trimmed by 0 bases and V by 5 bases; bases with no gene match: 14. Germline V gives CDR1 SGHTA, CDR2 FQGNSA. The CDR3 covers 20 residues. The CDR3 loop reads CASSGLAGGRPSTASYEQYF. CDR3 DNA: TGTGCCAGCAGCGGACTAGCGGGGGGGCGACCCTCTACCGCCTCCTACGAGCAGTACTTC.

V is TRBV6-6 and J is TRBJ1-6; D gene unclear. This CDR3 region has 13 residues. V was cut by 6 bases and J by 15 bases, with 18 bases left in between. Per the germline V gene, CDR1 is MNHNY and CDR2 is SVGAGI (reference sequence). This CDR3 is CASRSGPFNLLHF. CDR3 DNA: TGTGCCAGCAGGTCGGGCCCCTTTAATCTCCTCCACTTT.

Only a few counts were recorded for this clonotype. This chain uses TRBV6-5 with TRBJ1-1, with D unresolved. V was clipped by 6 bases and J by 4 bases, with 6 bases between them. Germline V gene lookup returns CDR1 MNHEY and CDR2 SVGAGI. This CDR3 spans 11 amino acids. The CDR3 region is CASSEGTEAFF. The CDR3 DNA reads as TGTGCCAGCAGCGAGGGCACTGAAGCTTTCTTT.

The V gene is TRBV25-1, the J gene TRBJ1-2; D is possibly TRBD1 (5 bases). This CDR3 is 13 amino acids long. Germline lookup yields CDR1 MGHDK and CDR2 SYGVNS. Trimming pared 5 bases from V and 8 bases from J, leaving 15 bases between. CDR3: CASSPPGEWGYTF. CDR3 sequence (DNA): TGTGCCAGCAGTCCACCGGGGGAATGGGGCTACACCTTC.

This clonotype was seen many times. The chain combines TRBV4-3 with TRBJ2-5; D unclear. The CDR3 runs to 14 residues. V lost 0 bases, J lost 3 bases, and 8 bases lay in between. Looked up from germline, CDR1 is LGHNA and CDR2 is YSLEER. CDR3 in DNA: TGCGCCAGCAGCCAAGATTCGGGTGAAGAGACCCAGTACTTC. It is translated as CASSQDSGEETQYF.

A few counts support this clonotype. The chain joins TRBV19 to TRBJ2-5; the match to TRBD2 covers 12 bases. The germline gives CDR1 LNHDA, CDR2 SQIVND (reference sequence). This CDR3 spans 15 amino acids. With 3 bases clipped from V and 5 bases from J, the junction kept 4 bases outside the gene matches. The CDR3 loop is CASSMASGGEETQYF. CDR3 DNA sequence: TGTGCCAGTAGTATGGCTAGCGGGGGGGAGGAGACCCAGTACTTC. Supplemented by reference TRBV19 and TRBJ2-5, the full variable domain reads DGGITQSPKYLFRKEGQNVTLSCEQNLNHDAMYWYRQDPGQGLRLIYYSQIVNDFQKGDIAEGYSVSREKKESFPLTVTSAQKNPTAFYLCASSMASGGEETQYFGPGTRLLVL.

This clonotype was seen a few times. This chain connects TRBV4-1 to TRBJ2-3; D call uncertain. Germline V gene sequence: CDR1 MGHRA, CDR2 YSYEKL. The CDR3 spans 12 residues. V shed 4 bases and J shed 6 bases, with 8 bases lying between them. The CDR3 nucleotides read TGCGCCAGCAGCCGTGGACGTGATACGCAGTATTTT. Translation: CASSRGRDTQYF.

The table lists this clonotype with many counts. CDR3 loop: CASSLIQGATHEQYV. The CDR3 DNA follows: TGTGCCAGCAGCTTAATCCAGGGGGCTACCCACGAGCAGTACGTC. V gene TRBV11-2 combines with J gene TRBJ2-7; 8 bases line up with TRBD1. The germline V gene encodes CDR1 SGHAT and CDR2 FQNNGV. V lost 2 bases and J lost 5; bases outside the gene matches: 8. CDR3 length: 15 amino acids.

This clonotype was found a few times. The chain uses TRBV12-3 or TRBV12-4 and TRBJ2-1; the D gene is possibly TRBD2 (5 bases). Trimming pared 1 base from V and 9 bases from J, leaving 7 bases between. CDR3 length: 12 residues. CDR3 sequence reads: CASSLVRGEQFF. The CDR3 nucleotides are TGTGCCAGCAGTTTAGTCCGGGGTGAGCAGTTCTTC.

V is TRBV2 and J is TRBJ1-4; D remains unclear. The CDR3 spans 12 residues. The germline gives CDR1 SNHLY, CDR2 FYNNEI. The ends were cut back, 6 bases at V and 17 bases at J, with 19 bases in the middle. The CDR3 bases are TGTGCCAGCAGCGAAAACTTAAACATCCGATTTTTT. Encoded protein: CASSENLNIRFF.

This clonotype was observed a few times. CDR3 protein: CASTPRTGANTGELFF. The CDR3 DNA follows: TGTGCCAGCACCCCGAGGACAGGGGCCAACACCGGGGAGCTGTTTTTT. This chain connects TRBV9 to TRBJ2-2; 9 nucleotides align to TRBD1. This CDR3 comprises 16 residues. The V and J ends lost 6 bases and 2 bases, in that order; junction bases with no gene match: 8. The germline V gene encodes CDR1 SGDLS and CDR2 YYNGEE. The full variable domain, its missing parts supplied by reference TRBV9 and TRBJ2-2, is DSGVTQTPKHLITATGQRVTLRCSPRSGDLSVYWYQQSLDQGLQFLIQYYNGEERAKGNILERFSAQQFPDLHSELNLSSLELGDSALYFCASTPRTGANTGELFFGEGSRLTVL.

This chain joins TRBV7-3 and TRBJ1-2; D is unclear. Germline V gene lookup returns CDR1 SGHTA and CDR2 FQGTGA. V lost 4 bases to trimming and J lost 5 bases, with 11 bases between them. The CDR3 consists of 13 residues. The CDR3 here is CASSSTPGYGYTF. In nucleotides, the CDR3 is TGTGCCAGCAGCTCGACTCCGGGGTATGGCTACACCTTC.

V gene TRBV6-1 combines with J gene TRBJ2-5, with 8 bases aligning to TRBD1. The CDR3 extends over 14 amino acids. From germline, CDR1 is MNHNS and CDR2 SASEGT. Germline trimming cut 5 bases from V and 3 bases from J; bases unmatched to any gene: 5. The CDR3 DNA sequence: TGTGCCAGCAGTTCGAACAGGGGGGAAGAGACCCAGTACTTC. This gives the protein CASSSNRGEETQYF.

There are many counts of this clonotype. The chain links TRBV10-3 to TRBJ2-5, with 7 bases matching TRBD2. The V gene end was trimmed by 0 bases and the J gene end by 1 base; junction bases not matched to a gene: 5. CDR1 ENHRY and CDR2 SYGVKD come from the germline V gene. This CDR3 is 16 amino acids long. CDR3 coding DNA: TGTGCCATCAGTGAGTCGAATACGGGGGGCCAAGAGACCCAGTACTTC. The encoded protein is CAISESNTGGQETQYF.

The V call is TRBV3-2, the J call TRBJ2-2. TRBV3-2 is a documented pseudogene. The CDR3 covers 13 residues. CDR3 protein: CASSQVMCGELFF. The CDR3 nucleotides are TGTGCCAGCAGCCAAGTGATGTGTGGGGAGCTGTTTTTT.

The rearrangement uses TRBV7-2 and TRBJ2-1; D could derive from TRBD1 or TRBD2 (5 bases each). Germline values: CDR1 SGHTA, CDR2 FQGNSA. V lost 5 bases and J lost 7, with 21 bases in between. The CDR3 has 16 amino acids. The chain's CDR3 is CASSQGASPGINEQFF. CDR3 nucleotides: TGTGCCAGCAGCCAAGGGGCCAGTCCGGGGATAAATGAGCAGTTCTTC. Combining the CDR3 with reference TRBV7-2 and TRBJ2-1 gives the whole variable domain GAGVSQSPSNKVTEKGKDVELRCDPISGHTALYWYRQSLGQGLEFLIYFQGNSAPDKSGLPSDRFSAERTGGSVSTLTIQRTQQEDSAVYLCASSQGASPGINEQFFGPGTRLTVL.

The V gene is TRBV7-8, the J gene TRBJ2-1, with 14 bases identical to TRBD2. The germline V gene encodes CDR1 SGHVS and CDR2 FQNEAQ. J lost 9 bases, V lost 5 bases, and 9 bases had no gene match. This CDR3 has 16 amino acids. The CDR3 DNA reads TGTGCCAGCAGCACCAGACTAGCGGGGGGGCGGGGTGAGCAGTTCTTC. This gives the protein CASSTRLAGGRGEQFF. Full variable domain (missing parts from reference TRBV7-8 and TRBJ2-1): GAGVSQSPRYKVAKRGQDVALRCDPISGHVSLFWYQQALGQGPEFLTYFQNEAQLDKSGLPSDRFFAERPEGSVSTLKIQRTQQEDSAVYLCASSTRLAGGRGEQFFGPGTRLTVL.

This clonotype was picked up a small number of times. The gene calls are TRBV6-6 and TRBJ2-3; TRBD1 matches 7 bases. CDR1 is MNHNY and CDR2 is SVGAGI in the germline V gene (reference sequence). The CDR3 length is 15 residues. V lost 2 bases, J lost 0 bases, and 2 bases stayed unmatched. CDR3 region: CASSYGTVSTDTQYF. The CDR3 DNA follows: TGTGCCAGCAGTTACGGGACAGTGAGCACAGATACGCAGTATTTT.

This clonotype was detected only a few times. This chain uses TRBV5-1 with TRBJ1-1, with 7 bases that match TRBD1. Trimming cost V 3 bases and J 4 bases; bases outside gene matches: 9. Germline loops: CDR1 SGHRS, CDR2 YFSETQ. The CDR3 is 15 residues long. The DNA for the CDR3 is TGCGCCAGCAGCTCCGGTAGACAGGGATTCACTGAAGCTTTCTTT. Its protein is CASSSGRQGFTEAFF. Based on the CDR3 plus reference TRBV5-1 and TRBJ1-1, the full variable domain is KAGVTQTPRYLIKTRGQQVTLSCSPISGHRSVSWYQQTPGQGLQFLFEYFSETQRNKGNFPGRFSGRQFSNSRSEMNVSTLELGDSALYLCASSSGRQGFTEAFFGQGTRLTVV.

The rearrangement uses TRBV6-5 and TRBJ2-1; 13 bases are shared with TRBD2. CDR1 and CDR2 (germline): MNHEY, SVGAGI. This CDR3 comprises 17 residues. V was clipped by 6 bases and J by 2 bases; unmatched bases: 7. The chain's CDR3 is CASRPLAGGPPYNEQFF. The CDR3 bases are TGTGCCAGCAGACCACTAGCGGGGGGGCCCCCCTACAATGAGCAGTTCTTC.

CDR3 region: CASMRDSGANVLTF. The CDR3 nucleotides are TGTGCCAGTATGCGGGACTCTGGGGCCAACGTCCTGACTTTC. The chain carries TRBV6-4 and TRBJ2-6, with D perhaps TRBD2 (6 bases). V lost 9 bases and J 0 bases, leaving 9 bases between the germline ends. The CDR3 loop spans 14 amino acids. Per the germline V gene, CDR1 is MRHNA and CDR2 is SNTAGT.

This clonotype was detected a few times. The gene calls are TRBV12-3 or TRBV12-4 and TRBJ2-2; D is unresolved. The CDR3 contains 15 residues. Trimming shortened V by 6 bases and J by 1 base, and 12 bases separated the two germline ends. CDR3 DNA sequence: TGTGCCAGCAGGTCTAGGAGTTTGAACACCGGGGAGCTGTTTTTT. Translated: CASRSRSLNTGELFF.

This clonotype was observed a few times. This chain links TRBV2 with TRBJ2-7; D may be TRBD2 (6 bases). V was shortened by 5 bases and J by 7 bases, with 15 bases between the two germline ends. Germline-derived CDR1 and CDR2 are SNHLY and FYNNEI. This CDR3 region has 13 residues. DNA for the CDR3: TGTGCCAGCAGTCCACTGCCGGGGGATGAGCAGTACTTC. This encodes CASSPLPGDEQYF.

The chain uses TRBV10-3 and TRBJ2-2, with D perhaps matching TRBD1 (6 bases). CDR1 and CDR2 (germline): ENHRY, SYGVKD. The CDR3 is 13 amino acids. Between the trimmed V and J ends, which lost 10 bases and 6 bases, there was a span of 15 bases. Here the CDR3 reads CATLGAGPGELFF. The CDR3 DNA sequence: TGTGCCACCTTGGGGGCGGGTCCCGGGGAGCTGTTTTTT.

The rearrangement uses TRBV20-1 and TRBJ2-5; D not resolved. Trimming pared 3 bases from V and 6 bases from J, leaving 11 bases between. Germline CDR1 is DFQATT and CDR2 is SNEGSKA (reference sequence). This CDR3 region has 12 residues. The CDR3 nucleotides are TGCAGTGCTAGTCAATCTACCCAGACCCAGTACTTC. Amino acid sequence: CSASQSTQTQYF.

This chain links TRBV6-6 with TRBJ2-7; D might be TRBD1 (5 bases). Trimming left V 2 bases short and J 4 bases short, with 21 bases between. Germline V CDR1 and CDR2: MNHNY, SVGAGI (reference sequence). The CDR3 runs 17 residues. The CDR3 region is CASSYSNFRESSYEQYF. CDR3 coding DNA: TGTGCCAGCAGTTACAGCAACTTCAGGGAAAGTTCGTACGAGCAGTACTTC.

This clonotype was observed many times. V is TRBV6-4 and J is TRBJ2-6; 7 bases line up with TRBD1. The CDR3 extends over 16 amino acids. Germline lookup yields CDR1 MRHNA and CDR2 SNTAGT. Germline trimming cut 0 bases from V and 2 bases from J; bases unmatched to any gene: 1. The CDR3 sequence: CASSDSGGAGANVLTF. CDR3 bases: TGTGCCAGCAGTGACTCAGGGGGCGCTGGGGCCAACGTCCTGACTTTC.

This chain connects TRBV20-1 to TRBJ2-3; D is perhaps TRBD1 (5 bases). V lost 6 bases, J lost 8 bases, and 12 bases lay in between. Germline lookup yields CDR1 DFQATT and CDR2 SNEGSKA (reference sequence). This CDR3 is 11 amino acids long. The CDR3 loop reads CSAVYQGTQYF. The CDR3, as DNA: TGCAGTGCGGTATACCAGGGTACGCAGTATTTT.

This clonotype was counted ten times or more. CDR3 loop: CASSLTENSPLHF. In DNA form, the CDR3 reads TGTGCCAGTAGTCTCACGGAGAATTCACCCCTCCACTTT. The rearrangement joins TRBV19 to TRBJ1-6; D is unresolved. The V gene lost 5 bases and the J gene lost 7 bases, with 9 bases spanning the gap. CDR1 LNHDA and CDR2 SQIVND come from the germline V gene (reference sequence). CDR3 size: 13 residues. Full variable domain (outside the CDR3, taken from reference TRBV19 and TRBJ1-6): DGGITQSPKYLFRKEGQNVTLSCEQNLNHDAMYWYRQDPGQGLRLIYYSQIVNDFQKGDIAEGYSVSREKKESFPLTVTSAQKNPTAFYLCASSLTENSPLHFGNGTRLTVT.